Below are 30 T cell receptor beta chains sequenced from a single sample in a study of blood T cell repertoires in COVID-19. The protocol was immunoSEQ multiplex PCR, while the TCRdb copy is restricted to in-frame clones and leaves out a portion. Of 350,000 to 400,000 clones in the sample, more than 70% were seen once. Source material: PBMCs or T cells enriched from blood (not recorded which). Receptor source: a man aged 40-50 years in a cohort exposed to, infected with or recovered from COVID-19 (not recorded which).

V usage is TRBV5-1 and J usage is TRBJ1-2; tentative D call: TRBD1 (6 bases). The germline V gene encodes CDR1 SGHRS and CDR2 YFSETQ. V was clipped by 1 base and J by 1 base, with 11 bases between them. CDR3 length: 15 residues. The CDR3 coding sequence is TGCGCCAGCAGCTTGCCAGGGGCAGATAACTATGGCTACACCTTC. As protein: CASSLPGADNYGYTF. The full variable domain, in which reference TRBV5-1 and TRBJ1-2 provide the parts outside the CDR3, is KAGVTQTPRYLIKTRGQQVTLSCSPISGHRSVSWYQQTPGQGLQFLFEYFSETQRNKGNFPGRFSGRQFSNSRSEMNVSTLELGDSALYLCASSLPGADNYGYTFGSGTRLTVV.

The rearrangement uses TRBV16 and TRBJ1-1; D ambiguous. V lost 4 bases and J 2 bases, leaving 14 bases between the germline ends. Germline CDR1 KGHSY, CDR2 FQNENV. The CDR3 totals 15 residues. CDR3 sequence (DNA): TGTGCCAGCAGCCTATCATCCCAGATCAACACTGAAGCTTTCTTT. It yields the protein CASSLSSQINTEAFF.

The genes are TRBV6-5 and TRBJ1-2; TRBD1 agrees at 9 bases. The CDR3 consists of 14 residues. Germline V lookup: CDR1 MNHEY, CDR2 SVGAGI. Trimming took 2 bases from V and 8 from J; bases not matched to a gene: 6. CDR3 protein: CASSYGGTGRGYTF. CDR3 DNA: TGTGCCAGCAGTTACGGGGGGACAGGGAGGGGCTACACCTTC.

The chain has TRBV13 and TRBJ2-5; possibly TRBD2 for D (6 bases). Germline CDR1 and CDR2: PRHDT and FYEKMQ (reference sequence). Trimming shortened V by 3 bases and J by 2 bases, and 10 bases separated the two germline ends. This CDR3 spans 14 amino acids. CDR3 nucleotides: TGTGCCAGCAGCTTGGGGACTGATCAAGAGACCCAGTACTTC. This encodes CASSLGTDQETQYF.

CDR3: CASSKTGGQETQYF. CDR3 in DNA: TGTGCCAGCTCAAAAACAGGGGGGCAAGAGACCCAGTACTTC. The V and J genes are TRBV18 and TRBJ2-5, with 8 nucleotides matching TRBD1. Trimming took 5 bases from V and 2 from J; bases not matched to a gene: 4. There are 14 residues in the CDR3. From germline, CDR1 is KGHSH and CDR2 LQKENI.

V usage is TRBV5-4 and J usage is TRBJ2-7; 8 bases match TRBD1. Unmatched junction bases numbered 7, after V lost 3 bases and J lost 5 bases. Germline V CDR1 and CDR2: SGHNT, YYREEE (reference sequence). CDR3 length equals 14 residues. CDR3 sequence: CASSSRQGSDEQYF. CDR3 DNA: TGTGCCAGCAGCTCACGACAGGGGAGCGACGAGCAGTACTTC.

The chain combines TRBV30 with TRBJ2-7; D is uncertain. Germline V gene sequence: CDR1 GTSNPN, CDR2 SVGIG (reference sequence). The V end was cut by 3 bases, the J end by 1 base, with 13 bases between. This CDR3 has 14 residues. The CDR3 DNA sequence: TGTGCCTGGAGGCGAGCAGAGAGGTCCTACGAGCAGTACTTC. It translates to CAWRRAERSYEQYF.

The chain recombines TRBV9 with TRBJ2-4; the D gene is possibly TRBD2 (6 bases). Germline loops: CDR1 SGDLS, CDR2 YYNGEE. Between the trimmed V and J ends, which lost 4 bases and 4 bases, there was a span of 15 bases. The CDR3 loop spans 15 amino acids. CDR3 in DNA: TGTGCCAGCAGCCCCTTAGCGGAGCAGAAAAACATTCAGTACTTC. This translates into CASSPLAEQKNIQYF. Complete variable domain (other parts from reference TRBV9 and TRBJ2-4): DSGVTQTPKHLITATGQRVTLRCSPRSGDLSVYWYQQSLDQGLQFLIQYYNGEERAKGNILERFSAQQFPDLHSELNLSSLELGDSALYFCASSPLAEQKNIQYFGAGTRLSVL.

CDR3 DNA sequence: TGTGCCTGGAGTTTTAAAACAGGATCCTCTGGAAACACCATATATTTT. Protein: CAWSFKTGSSGNTIYF. V and J are TRBV30 and TRBJ1-3; TRBD1 might be the D (5 bases). In germline, CDR1 is GTSNPN, CDR2 SVGIG (reference sequence). V was trimmed by 2 bases and J by 0 bases, leaving 14 bases between them. The CDR3 is 16 amino acids. The full variable domain, with the rest looked up from reference TRBV30 and TRBJ1-3, is SQTIHQWPATLVQPVGSPLSLECTVEGTSNPNLYWYRQAAGRGLQLLFYSVGIGQISSEVPQNLSASRPQDRQFILSSKKLLLSDSGFYLCAWSFKTGSSGNTIYFGEGSWLTVV.

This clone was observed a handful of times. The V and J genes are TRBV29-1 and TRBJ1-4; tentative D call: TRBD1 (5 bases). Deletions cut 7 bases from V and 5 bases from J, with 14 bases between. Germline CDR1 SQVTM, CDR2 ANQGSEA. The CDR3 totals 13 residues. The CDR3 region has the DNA TGCAGCGCCTTCAAGGGGAAGAATGAAAAACTGTTTTTT. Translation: CSAFKGKNEKLFF.

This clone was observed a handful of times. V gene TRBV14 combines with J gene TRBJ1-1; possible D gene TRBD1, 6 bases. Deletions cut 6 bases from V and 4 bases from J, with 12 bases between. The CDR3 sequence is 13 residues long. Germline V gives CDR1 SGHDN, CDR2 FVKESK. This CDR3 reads CASSRQESTEAFF. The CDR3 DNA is TGTGCCAGCAGTCGACAGGAGAGCACTGAAGCTTTCTTT.

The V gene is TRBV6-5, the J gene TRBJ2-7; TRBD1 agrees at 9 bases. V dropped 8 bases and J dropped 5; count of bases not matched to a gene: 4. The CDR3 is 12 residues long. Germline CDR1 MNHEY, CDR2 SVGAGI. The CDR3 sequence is CASGQGNHEQYF. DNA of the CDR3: TGTGCCAGCGGACAGGGGAACCACGAGCAGTACTTC.

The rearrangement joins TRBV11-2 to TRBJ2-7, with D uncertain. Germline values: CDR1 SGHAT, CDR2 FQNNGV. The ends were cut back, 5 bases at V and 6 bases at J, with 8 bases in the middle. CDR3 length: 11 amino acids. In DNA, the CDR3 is TGTGCCAGCAGCGCCAGTTTCGAGCAGTACTTC. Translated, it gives CASSASFEQYF.

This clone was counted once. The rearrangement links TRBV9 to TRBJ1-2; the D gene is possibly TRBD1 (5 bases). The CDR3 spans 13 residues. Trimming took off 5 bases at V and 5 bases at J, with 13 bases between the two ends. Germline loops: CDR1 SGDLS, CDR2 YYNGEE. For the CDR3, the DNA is TGTGCCAGCAGTATCCGGGGGACTTATGGCTACACCTTC. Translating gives CASSIRGTYGYTF. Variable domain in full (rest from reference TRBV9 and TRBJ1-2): DSGVTQTPKHLITATGQRVTLRCSPRSGDLSVYWYQQSLDQGLQFLIQYYNGEERAKGNILERFSAQQFPDLHSELNLSSLELGDSALYFCASSIRGTYGYTFGSGTRLTVV.

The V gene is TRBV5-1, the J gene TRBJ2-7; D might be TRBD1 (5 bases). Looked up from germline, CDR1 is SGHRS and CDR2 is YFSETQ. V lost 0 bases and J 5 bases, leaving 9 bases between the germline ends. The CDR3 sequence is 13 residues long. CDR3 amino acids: CASSLGQSNEQYF. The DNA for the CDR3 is TGCGCCAGCAGCTTGGGACAGTCCAACGAGCAGTACTTC. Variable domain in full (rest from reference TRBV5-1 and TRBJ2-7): KAGVTQTPRYLIKTRGQQVTLSCSPISGHRSVSWYQQTPGQGLQFLFEYFSETQRNKGNFPGRFSGRQFSNSRSEMNVSTLELGDSALYLCASSLGQSNEQYFGPGTRLTVT.

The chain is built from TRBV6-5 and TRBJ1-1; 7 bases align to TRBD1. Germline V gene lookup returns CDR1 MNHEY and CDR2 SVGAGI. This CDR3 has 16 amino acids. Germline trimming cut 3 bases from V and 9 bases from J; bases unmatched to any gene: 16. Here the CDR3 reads CASSYMGTGAALKAFF. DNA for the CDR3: TGTGCCAGCAGTTATATGGGAACAGGGGCGGCCCTGAAAGCTTTCTTT.

The CDR3 here is CASSVGAGLAGDVEQFF. The CDR3 region has the DNA TGTGCCAGCAGCGTAGGGGCGGGACTAGCGGGAGATGTTGAGCAGTTCTTC. This chain uses TRBV9 with TRBJ2-1, with 14 bases matching TRBD2. The CDR3 has 17 residues. Unmatched junction bases numbered 8, after V lost 0 bases and J lost 9 bases. The V gene's germline CDR1 is SGDLS and CDR2 YYNGEE.

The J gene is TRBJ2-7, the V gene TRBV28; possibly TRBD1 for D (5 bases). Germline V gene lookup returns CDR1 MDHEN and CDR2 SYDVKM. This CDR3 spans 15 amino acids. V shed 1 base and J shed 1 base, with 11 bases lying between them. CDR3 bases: TGTGCCAGCAGTTTATTTCAATCAGGGTCCTACGAGCAGTACTTC. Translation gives CASSLFQSGSYEQYF.

The chain's CDR3 is CASSPGAGNQPQHF. The CDR3 DNA reads as TGTGCCAGTAGTCCTGGGGCAGGGAATCAGCCCCAGCATTTT. The chain combines TRBV19 with TRBJ1-5, with D possibly TRBD1 on 5 matching bases. Germline values: CDR1 LNHDA, CDR2 SQIVND (reference sequence). The CDR3 contains 14 residues. The ends were cut back, 5 bases at V and 4 bases at J, with 12 bases in the middle.

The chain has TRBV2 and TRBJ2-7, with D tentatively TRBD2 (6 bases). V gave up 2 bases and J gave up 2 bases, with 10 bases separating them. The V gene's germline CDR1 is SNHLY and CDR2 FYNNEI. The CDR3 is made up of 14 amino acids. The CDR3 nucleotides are TGTGCCAGCAGTGAACGGGAGAGAACCTACGAGCAGTACTTC. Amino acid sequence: CASSERERTYEQYF.

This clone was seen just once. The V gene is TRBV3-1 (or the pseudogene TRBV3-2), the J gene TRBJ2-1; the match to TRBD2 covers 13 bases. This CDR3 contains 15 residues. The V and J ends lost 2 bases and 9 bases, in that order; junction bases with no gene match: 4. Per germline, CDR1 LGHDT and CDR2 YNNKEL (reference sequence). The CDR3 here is CASSQIGTSGAEQFF. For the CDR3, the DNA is TGTGCCAGCAGCCAAATAGGGACTAGCGGGGCTGAGCAGTTCTTC.

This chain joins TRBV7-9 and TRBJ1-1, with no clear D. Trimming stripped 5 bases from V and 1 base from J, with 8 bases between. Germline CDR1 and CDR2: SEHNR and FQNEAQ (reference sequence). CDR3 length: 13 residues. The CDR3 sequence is CASSADWNTEAFF. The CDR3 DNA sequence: TGTGCCAGCAGCGCGGACTGGAACACTGAAGCTTTCTTT.

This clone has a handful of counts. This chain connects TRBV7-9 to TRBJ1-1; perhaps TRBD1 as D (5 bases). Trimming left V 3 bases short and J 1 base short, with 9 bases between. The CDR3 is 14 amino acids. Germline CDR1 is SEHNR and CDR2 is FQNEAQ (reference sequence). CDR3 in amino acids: CASSFRGRNTEAFF. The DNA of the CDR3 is TGTGCCAGCAGCTTTCGGGGGAGGAACACTGAAGCTTTCTTT.

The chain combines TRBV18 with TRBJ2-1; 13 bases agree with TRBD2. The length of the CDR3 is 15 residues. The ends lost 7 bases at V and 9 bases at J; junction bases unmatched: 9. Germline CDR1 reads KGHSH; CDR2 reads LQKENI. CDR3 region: CASFKGGLAGSEQFF. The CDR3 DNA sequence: TGTGCCAGCTTCAAAGGGGGACTAGCGGGAAGTGAGCAGTTCTTC.

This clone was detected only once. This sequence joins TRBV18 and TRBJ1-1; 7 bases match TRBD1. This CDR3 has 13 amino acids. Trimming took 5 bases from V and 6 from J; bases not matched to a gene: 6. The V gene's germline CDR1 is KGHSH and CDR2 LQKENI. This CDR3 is CASSADRVSEAFF. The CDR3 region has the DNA TGTGCCAGCTCAGCTGACAGGGTCTCTGAAGCTTTCTTT.

CDR3 sequence reads: CASSSPGGNWNTEAFF. The CDR3 DNA reads as TGTGCCAGCAGCTCACCGGGAGGGAACTGGAACACTGAAGCTTTCTTT. The chain joins TRBV11-2 to TRBJ1-1; no clear D gene. Trimming took 4 bases from V and 1 from J, leaving 16 bases between them. The germline V gene encodes CDR1 SGHAT and CDR2 FQNNGV. CDR3 length: 16 residues. The full variable domain, its missing parts supplied by reference TRBV11-2 and TRBJ1-1, is EAGVAQSPRYKIIEKRQSVAFWCNPISGHATLYWYQQILGQGPKLLIQFQNNGVVDDSQLPKDRFSAERLKGVDSTLKIQPAKLEDSAVYLCASSSPGGNWNTEAFFGQGTRLTVV.

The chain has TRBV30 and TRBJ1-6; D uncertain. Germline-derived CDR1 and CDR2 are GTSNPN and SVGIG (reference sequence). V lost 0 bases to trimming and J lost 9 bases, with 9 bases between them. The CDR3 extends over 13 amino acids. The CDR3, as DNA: TGTGCCTGGAGTGTATATCGGGGTTCACCCCTCCACTTT. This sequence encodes CAWSVYRGSPLHF.

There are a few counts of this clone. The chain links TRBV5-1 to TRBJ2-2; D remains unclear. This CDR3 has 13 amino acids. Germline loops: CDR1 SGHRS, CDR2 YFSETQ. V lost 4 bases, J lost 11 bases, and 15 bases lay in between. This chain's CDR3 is CASSPERSVELFF. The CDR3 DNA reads TGCGCCAGCAGCCCCGAGCGCTCCGTTGAGCTGTTTTTT.

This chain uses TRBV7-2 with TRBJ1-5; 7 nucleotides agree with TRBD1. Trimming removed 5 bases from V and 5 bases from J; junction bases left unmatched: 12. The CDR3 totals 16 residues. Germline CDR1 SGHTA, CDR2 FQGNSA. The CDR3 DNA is TGTGCCAGCAGCCCTTCGCGGGACAGACTCTATCAGCCCCAGCATTTT. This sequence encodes CASSPSRDRLYQPQHF.

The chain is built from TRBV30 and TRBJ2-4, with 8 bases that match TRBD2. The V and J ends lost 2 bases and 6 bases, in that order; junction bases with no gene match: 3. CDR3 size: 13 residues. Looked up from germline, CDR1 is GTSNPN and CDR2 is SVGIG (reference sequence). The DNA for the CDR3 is TGTGCCTGGAGTTCCGGGGGGGGAAACATTCAGTACTTC. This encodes CAWSSGGGNIQYF.